This paragraph reports one T cell receptor beta chain. Its antigen is currently unknown. The CDR3 has 13 residues. The ends were cut back, 2 bases at V and 7 bases at J, with 9 bases in the middle. Germline V gene data show CDR1 as LNHDA and CDR2 as SQIVND (reference sequence). Produced via immunoSEQ multiplex PCR; TCRdb's table is partial and in-frame only. The table has more than 55,000 clones, 70% to 90% seen once. This record belongs to a study of graft-versus-host responses after intestinal transplantation. Study at large: Transplants were multivisceral, liver-intestinal, or isolated intestinal.

Whole-study findings and limits: GvH clonotypes were identified within recipient marrow, with a subset emerging first in ileum or blood.

The TCR was taken from a human patient who received an intestinal transplant, so some T cells may come from the graft donor. The chain employs TRBV19 and TRBJ1-5; D is ambiguous. Sequencing was performed on PBMCs, taken 26 days after transplant. The CDR3 coding sequence is TGTGCCAGTAGTATACAGGTTGGCCAGCCCCAGCATTTT. It codes for CASSIQVGQPQHF.